The clone carrying this T cell receptor (beta chain) was counted between two and nine times. The sample comes from a study of T-cell memory formation after mild COVID-19. TCRdb processed the 5' RACE reads anew with MiXCR; each CDR3 protein has one entry. The table lists about 250,000 distinct CDR3 sequences, 15% of them singletons. V lost 10 bases and J lost 2; bases outside the gene matches: 10. This CDR3 is 15 amino acids long. CDR1 and CDR2 (germline): ENHRY, SYGVKD. Sequenced material: PBMCs or a T cell subset sorted from them (not recorded which). The J gene is TRBJ2-7, the V gene TRBV10-3; 11 bases agree with TRBD2. This sequence was found in an adult woman who had mild COVID-19 (a few samples of this study predate the infection). Cell type and time point are not known. CDR3 DNA sequence: TGTGCCACCCTTTCACTAGCGGGAGTCCCCTACGAGCAGTACTTC. This translates into CATLSLAGVPYEQYF.